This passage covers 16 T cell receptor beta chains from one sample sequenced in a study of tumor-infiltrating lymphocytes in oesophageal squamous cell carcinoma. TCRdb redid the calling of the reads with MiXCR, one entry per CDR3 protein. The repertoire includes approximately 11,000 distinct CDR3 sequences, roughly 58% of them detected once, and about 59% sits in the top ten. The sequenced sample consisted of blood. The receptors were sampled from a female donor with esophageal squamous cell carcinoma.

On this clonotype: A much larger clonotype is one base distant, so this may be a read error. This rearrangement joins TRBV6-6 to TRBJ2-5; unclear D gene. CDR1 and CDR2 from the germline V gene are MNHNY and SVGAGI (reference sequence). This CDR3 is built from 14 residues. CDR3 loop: CASSLVSSADTHFF. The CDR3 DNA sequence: TGTGCCAGCAGTTTGGTTTCGAGCGCAGATACGCATTTCTTC.

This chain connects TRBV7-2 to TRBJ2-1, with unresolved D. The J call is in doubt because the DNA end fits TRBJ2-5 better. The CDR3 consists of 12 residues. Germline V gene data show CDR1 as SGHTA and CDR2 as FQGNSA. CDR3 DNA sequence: TGTGCCAGCAGCTCGGCCCTAGAGACCCAGTACTTC. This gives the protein CASSSALETQYF.

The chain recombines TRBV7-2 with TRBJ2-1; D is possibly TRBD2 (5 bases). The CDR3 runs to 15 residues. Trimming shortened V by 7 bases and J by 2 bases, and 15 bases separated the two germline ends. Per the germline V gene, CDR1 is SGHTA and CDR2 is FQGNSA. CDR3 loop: CASTSTGNTYNEQFF. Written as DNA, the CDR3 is TGTGCCAGCACCTCCACCGGGAACACCTACAATGAGCAGTTCTTC.

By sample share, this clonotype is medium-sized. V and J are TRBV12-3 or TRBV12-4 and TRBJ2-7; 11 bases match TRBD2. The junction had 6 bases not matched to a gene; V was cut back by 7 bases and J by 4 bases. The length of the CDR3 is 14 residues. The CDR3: CASKLAGAAYEQYF. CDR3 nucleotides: TGTGCCAGCAAACTAGCGGGAGCGGCTTACGAGCAGTACTTC.

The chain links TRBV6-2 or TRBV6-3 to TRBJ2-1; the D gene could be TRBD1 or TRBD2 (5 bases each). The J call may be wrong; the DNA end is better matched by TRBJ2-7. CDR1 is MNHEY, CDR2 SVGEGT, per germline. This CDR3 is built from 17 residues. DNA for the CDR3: TGTGCCAGCAGTTACACCGCCGGGACCCACTCCTACAATGAGCAGTACTTC. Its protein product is CASSYTAGTHSYNEQYF.

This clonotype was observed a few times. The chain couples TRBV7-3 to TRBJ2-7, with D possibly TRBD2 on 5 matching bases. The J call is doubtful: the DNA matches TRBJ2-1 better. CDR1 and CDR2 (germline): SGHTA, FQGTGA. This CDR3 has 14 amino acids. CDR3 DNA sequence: TGTGCCAGCAGCTTAGGTTCGCTAGCCAATGAGCAGTTCTTC. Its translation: CASSLGSLANEQFF.

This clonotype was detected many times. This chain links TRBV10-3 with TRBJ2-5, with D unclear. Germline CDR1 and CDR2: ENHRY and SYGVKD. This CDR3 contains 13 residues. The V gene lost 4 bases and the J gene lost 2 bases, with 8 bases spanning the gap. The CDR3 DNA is TGTGCCATCAGTGCAAGGCTACAAGAGACCCAGTACTTC. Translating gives CAISARLQETQYF.

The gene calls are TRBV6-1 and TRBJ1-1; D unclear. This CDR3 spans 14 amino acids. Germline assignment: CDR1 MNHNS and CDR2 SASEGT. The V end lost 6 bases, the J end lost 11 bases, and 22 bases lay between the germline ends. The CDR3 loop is CASRPAVGLWVAFF. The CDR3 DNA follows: TGTGCCAGCAGACCTGCTGTTGGGTTATGGGTGGCTTTCTTT.

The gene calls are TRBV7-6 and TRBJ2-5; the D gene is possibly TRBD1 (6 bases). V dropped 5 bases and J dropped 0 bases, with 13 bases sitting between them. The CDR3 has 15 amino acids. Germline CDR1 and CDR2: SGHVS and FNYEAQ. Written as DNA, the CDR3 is TGTGCCAGCAGCCCCGGGACACCGTACCAAGAGACCCAGTACTTC. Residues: CASSPGTPYQETQYF. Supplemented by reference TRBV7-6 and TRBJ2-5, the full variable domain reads GAGVSQSPRYKVTKRGQDVALRCDPISGHVSLYWYRQALGQGPEFLTYFNYEAQQDKSGLPNDRFSAERPEGSISTLTIQRTEQRDSAMYRCASSPGTPYQETQYFGPGTRLLVL.

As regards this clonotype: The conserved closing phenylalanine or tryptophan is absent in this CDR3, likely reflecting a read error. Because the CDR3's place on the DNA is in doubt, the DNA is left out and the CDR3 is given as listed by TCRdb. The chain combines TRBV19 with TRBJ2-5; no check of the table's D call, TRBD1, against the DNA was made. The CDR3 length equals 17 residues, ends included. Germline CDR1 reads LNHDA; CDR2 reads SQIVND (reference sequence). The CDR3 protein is CASSGSDRGDYGYTFGS.

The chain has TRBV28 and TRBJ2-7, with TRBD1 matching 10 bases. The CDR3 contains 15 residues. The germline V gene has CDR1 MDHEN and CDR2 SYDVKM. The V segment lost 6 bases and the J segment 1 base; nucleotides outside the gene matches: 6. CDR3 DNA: TGTGCCAGCAGCTCTCAGGGACAGGGGTCCTACGAGCAGTACTTC. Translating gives CASSSQGQGSYEQYF.

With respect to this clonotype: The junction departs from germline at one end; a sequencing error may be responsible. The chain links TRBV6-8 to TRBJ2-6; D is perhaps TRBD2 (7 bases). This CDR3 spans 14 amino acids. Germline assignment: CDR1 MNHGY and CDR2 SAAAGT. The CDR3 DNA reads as TGTGCCAGCAGTTACGGGGGGGCTCAGTCACCCCTCCACTTC. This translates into CASSYGGAQSPLHF.

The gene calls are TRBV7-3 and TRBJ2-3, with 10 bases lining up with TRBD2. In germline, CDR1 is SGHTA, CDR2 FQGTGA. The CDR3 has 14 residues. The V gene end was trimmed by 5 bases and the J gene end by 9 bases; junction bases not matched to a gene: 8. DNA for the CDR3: TGTGCCAGCAGCCCTGGGGCTAGCGGGGGAACGCAGTATTTT. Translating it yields CASSPGASGGTQYF. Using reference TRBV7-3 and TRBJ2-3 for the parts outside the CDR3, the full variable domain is GAGVSQTPSNKVTEKGKYVELRCDPISGHTALYWYRQSLGQGPEFLIYFQGTGAADDSGLPNDRFFAVRPEGSVSTLKIQRTERGDSAVYLCASSPGASGGTQYFGPGTRLTVL.

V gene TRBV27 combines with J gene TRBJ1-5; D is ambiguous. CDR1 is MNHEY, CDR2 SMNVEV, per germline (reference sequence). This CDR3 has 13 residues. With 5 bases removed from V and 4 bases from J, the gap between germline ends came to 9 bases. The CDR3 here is CASSVERNQPQHF. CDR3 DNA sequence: TGTGCCAGCAGTGTGGAGCGAAATCAGCCCCAGCATTTT.

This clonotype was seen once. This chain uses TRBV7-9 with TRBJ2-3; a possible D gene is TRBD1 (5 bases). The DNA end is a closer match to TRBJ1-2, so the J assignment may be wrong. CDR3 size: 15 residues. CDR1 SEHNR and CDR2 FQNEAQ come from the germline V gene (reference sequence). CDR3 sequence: CASTTRAGVDYGYTF. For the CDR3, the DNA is TGTGCCAGCACTACAAGAGCGGGGGTCGACTATGGCTACACCTTC.

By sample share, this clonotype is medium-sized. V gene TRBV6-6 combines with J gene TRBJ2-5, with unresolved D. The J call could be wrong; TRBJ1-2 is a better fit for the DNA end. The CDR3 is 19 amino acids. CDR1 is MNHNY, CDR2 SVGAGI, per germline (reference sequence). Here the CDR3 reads CASSYLNRLLADDNYGYTF. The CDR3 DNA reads TGTGCCAGCAGTTACCTGAATCGACTTCTGGCAGATGATAACTATGGCTACACCTTC.